This T cell receptor beta chain was observed in a study of T cell responses to AZD1222 COVID-19 vaccine. Study-wide points: Among AZD1222 vaccinees, only five or six were seropositive at baseline.

TCRdb keeps only in-frame clones here, not all; method: immunoSEQ multiplex PCR. The data show about 150,000 clones, with about 85% seen just once and 3% to 3.5% held by the top ten. Notes on this clone: Its specificity is not known.

Germline CDR1 and CDR2: SNHLY and FYNNEI. Trimming cost V 8 bases and J 4 bases, with 12 bases left between them. CDR3 length equals 13 residues. This TCR derives from an adult in good health. Material: peripheral blood, obtained on day 0 of AZD1222 vaccination. The gene calls are TRBV2 and TRBJ1-5, with D uncertain. In nucleotides, the CDR3 is TGTGCCAGCGGAGGAGGGTTTAATCAGCCCCAGCATTTT. Translating gives CASGGGFNQPQHF.